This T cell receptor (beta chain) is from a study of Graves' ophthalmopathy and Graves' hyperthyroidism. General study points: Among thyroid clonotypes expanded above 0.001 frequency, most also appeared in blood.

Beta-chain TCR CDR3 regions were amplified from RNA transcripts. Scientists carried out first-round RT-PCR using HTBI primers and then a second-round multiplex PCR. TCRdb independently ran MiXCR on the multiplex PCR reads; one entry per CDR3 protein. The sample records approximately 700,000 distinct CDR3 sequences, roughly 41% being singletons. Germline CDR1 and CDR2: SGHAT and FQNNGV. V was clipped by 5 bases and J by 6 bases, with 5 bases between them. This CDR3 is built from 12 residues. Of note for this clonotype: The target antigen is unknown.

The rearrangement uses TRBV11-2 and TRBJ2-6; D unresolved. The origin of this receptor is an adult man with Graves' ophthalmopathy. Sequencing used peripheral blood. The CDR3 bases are TGTGCCAGCAGCCACCCGGCCAACGTCCTGACTTTC. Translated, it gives CASSHPANVLTF.